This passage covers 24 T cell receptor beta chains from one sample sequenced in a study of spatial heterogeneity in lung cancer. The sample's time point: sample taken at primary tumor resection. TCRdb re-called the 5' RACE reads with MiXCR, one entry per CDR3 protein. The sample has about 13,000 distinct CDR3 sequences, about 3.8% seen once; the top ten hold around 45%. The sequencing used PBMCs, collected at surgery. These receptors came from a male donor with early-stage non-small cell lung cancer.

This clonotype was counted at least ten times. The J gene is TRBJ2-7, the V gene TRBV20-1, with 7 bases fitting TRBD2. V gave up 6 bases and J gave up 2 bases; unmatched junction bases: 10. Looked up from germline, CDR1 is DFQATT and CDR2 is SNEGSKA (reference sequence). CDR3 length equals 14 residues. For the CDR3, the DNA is TGCAGTGCCCCTGGGGGGGTGGCCCCCTACGAGCAGTACTTC. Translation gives CSAPGGVAPYEQYF.

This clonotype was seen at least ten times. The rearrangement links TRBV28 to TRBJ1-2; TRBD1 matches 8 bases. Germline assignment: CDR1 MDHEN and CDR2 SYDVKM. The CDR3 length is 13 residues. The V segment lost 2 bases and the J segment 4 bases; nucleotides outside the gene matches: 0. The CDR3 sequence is CASSLDRGYGYTF. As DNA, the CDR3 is TGTGCCAGCAGTTTAGACAGGGGCTATGGCTACACCTTC.

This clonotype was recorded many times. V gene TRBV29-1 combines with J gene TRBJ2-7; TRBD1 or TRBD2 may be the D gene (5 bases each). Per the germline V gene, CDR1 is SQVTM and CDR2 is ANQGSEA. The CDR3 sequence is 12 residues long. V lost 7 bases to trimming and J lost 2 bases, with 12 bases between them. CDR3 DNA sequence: TGCAGCGGGGGGAGTGGTCCCTACGAGCAGTACTTC. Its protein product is CSGGSGPYEQYF.

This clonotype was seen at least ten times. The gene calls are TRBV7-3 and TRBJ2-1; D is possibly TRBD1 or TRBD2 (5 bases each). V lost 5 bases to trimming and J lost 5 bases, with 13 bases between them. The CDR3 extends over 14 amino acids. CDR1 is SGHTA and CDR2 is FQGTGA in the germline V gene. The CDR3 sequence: CASSPTGRDNEQFF. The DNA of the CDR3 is TGTGCCAGCAGCCCAACGGGACGTGACAATGAGCAGTTCTTC.

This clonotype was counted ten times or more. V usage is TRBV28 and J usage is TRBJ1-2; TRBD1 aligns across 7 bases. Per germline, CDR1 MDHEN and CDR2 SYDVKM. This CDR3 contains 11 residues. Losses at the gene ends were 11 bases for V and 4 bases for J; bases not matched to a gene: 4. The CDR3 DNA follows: TGTGCCTCCCAGGGGGGCTATGGCTACACCTTC. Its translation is CASQGGYGYTF.

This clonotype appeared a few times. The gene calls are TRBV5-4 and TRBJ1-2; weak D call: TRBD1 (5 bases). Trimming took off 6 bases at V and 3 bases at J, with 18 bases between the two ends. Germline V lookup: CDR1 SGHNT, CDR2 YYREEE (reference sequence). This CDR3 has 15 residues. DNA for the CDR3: TGTGCCAGCACCGCCCGGGACGGCTCGCACTATGGCTACACCTTC. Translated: CASTARDGSHYGYTF.

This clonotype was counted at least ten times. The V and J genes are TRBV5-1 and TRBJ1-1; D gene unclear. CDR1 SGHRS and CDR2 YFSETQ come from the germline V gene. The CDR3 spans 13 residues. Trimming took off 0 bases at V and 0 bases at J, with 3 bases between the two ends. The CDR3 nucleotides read TGCGCCAGCAGCTTGGAGGTGAACACTGAAGCTTTCTTT. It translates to CASSLEVNTEAFF.

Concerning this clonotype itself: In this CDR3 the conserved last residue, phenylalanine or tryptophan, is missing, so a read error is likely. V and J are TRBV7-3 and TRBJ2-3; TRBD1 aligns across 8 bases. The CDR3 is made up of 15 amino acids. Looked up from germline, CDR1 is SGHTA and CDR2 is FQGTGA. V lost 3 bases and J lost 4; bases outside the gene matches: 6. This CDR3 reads CASSLSPTGADTQYY. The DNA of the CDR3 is TGTGCCAGCAGCTTGTCGCCGACAGGGGCAGATACGCAGTATTAT.

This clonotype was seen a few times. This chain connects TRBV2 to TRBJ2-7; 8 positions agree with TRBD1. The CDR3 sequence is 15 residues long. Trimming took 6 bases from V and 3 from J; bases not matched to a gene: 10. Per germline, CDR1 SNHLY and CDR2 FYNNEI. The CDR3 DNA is TGTGCCAGCAGGGCTGGGACAGGACGGGACTACGAGCAGTACTTC. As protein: CASRAGTGRDYEQYF.

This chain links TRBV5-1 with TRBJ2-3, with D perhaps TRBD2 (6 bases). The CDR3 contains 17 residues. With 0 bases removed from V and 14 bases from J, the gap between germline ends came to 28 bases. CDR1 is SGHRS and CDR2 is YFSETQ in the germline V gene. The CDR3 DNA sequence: TGCGCCAGCAGCTTGGGGGCCAGCGGGTTCACAGAAGGACATGTGTATTTT. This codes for CASSLGASGFTEGHVYF. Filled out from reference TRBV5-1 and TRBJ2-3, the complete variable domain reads KAGVTQTPRYLIKTRGQQVTLSCSPISGHRSVSWYQQTPGQGLQFLFEYFSETQRNKGNFPGRFSGRQFSNSRSEMNVSTLELGDSALYLCASSLGASGFTEGHVYFGPGTRLTVL.

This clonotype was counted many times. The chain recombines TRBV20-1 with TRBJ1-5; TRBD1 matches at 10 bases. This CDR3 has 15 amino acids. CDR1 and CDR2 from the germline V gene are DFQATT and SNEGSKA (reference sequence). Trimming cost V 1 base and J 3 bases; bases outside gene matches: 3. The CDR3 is CSARAGTGVNQPQHF. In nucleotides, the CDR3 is TGCAGTGCTAGAGCAGGGACAGGGGTCAATCAGCCCCAGCATTTT.

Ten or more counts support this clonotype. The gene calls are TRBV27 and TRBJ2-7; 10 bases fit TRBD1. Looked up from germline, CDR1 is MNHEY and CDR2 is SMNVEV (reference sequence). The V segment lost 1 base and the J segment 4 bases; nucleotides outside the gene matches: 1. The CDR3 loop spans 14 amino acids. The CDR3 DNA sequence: TGTGCCAGCAGTTTATTGGGACAGGGGTACGAGCAGTACTTC. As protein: CASSLLGQGYEQYF.

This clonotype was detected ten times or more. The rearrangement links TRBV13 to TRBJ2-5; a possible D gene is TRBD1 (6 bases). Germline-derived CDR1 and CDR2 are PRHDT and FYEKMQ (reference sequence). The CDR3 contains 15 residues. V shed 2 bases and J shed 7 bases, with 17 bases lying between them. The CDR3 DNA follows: TGTGCCAGCAGCTTAAGGGGGAGCCCCAAGAGGACCCAGTACTTC. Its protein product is CASSLRGSPKRTQYF.

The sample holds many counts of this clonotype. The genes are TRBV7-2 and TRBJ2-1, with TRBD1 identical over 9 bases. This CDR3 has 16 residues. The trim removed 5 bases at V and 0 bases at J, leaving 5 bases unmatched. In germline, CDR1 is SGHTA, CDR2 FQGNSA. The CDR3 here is CASSEQGAGSYNEQFF. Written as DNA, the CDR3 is TGTGCCAGCAGCGAACAGGGGGCCGGCTCCTACAATGAGCAGTTCTTC.

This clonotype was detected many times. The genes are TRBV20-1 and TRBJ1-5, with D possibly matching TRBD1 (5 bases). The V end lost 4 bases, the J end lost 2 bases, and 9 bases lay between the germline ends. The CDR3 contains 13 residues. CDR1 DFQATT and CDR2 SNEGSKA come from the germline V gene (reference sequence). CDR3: CSAKRGGNQPQHF. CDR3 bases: TGCAGTGCTAAGAGGGGTGGCAATCAGCCCCAGCATTTT.

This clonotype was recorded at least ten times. The CDR3 DNA reads TGTGCCAGCAGCTTAGGGACTAGCGGGAGACGATCCTACAATGAGCAGTTCTTC. This encodes CASSLGTSGRRSYNEQFF. This rearrangement joins TRBV7-2 to TRBJ2-1; TRBD2 agrees at 13 bases. From germline, CDR1 is SGHTA and CDR2 FQGNSA. V was clipped by 1 base and J by 1 base; unmatched bases: 4. The CDR3 extends over 18 amino acids.

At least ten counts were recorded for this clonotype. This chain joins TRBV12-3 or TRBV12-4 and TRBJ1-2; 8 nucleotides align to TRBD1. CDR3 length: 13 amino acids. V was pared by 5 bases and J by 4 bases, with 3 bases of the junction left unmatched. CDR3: CASSPRGPYGYTF. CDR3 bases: TGTGCCAGCAGTCCCAGGGGGCCCTATGGCTACACCTTC.

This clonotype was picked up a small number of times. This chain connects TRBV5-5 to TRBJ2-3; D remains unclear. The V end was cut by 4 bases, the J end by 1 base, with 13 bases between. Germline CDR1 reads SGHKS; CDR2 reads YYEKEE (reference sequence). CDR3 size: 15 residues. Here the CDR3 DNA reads TGTGCCAGCAGCCCATTTTTCCCCCGCACAGATACGCAGTATTTT. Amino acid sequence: CASSPFFPRTDTQYF.

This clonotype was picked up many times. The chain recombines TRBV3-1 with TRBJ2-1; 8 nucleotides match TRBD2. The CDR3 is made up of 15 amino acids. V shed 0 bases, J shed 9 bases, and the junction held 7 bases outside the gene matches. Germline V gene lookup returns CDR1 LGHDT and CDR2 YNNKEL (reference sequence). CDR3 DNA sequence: TGTGCCAGCAGCCAAGACCAAGCGGGAGTGGGTGAGCAGTTCTTC. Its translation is CASSQDQAGVGEQFF.

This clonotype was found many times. The DNA for the CDR3 is TGCAGTGCTAGACGTATAGCGGGAGGGCCAGGGTTAACAGATACGCAGTATTTT. As protein: CSARRIAGGPGLTDTQYF. The V gene is TRBV20-1, the J gene TRBJ2-3; 11 nucleotides align to TRBD2. CDR3 length: 18 residues. The ends lost 2 bases at V and 3 bases at J; junction bases unmatched: 13. The V gene's germline CDR1 is DFQATT and CDR2 SNEGSKA (reference sequence).

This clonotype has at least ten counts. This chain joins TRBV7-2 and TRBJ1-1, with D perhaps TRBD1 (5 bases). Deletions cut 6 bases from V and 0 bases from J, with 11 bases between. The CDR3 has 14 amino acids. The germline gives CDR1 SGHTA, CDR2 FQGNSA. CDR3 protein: CASRRGTMNTEAFF. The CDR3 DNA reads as TGTGCCAGCAGGCGAGGGACGATGAACACTGAAGCTTTCTTT.

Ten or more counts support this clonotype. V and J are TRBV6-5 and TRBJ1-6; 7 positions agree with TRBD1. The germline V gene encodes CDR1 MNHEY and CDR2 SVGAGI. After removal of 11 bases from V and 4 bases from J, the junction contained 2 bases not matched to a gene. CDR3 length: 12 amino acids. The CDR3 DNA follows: TGTGCCGTACAGGGGTATAATTCACCCCTCCACTTT. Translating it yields CAVQGYNSPLHF.

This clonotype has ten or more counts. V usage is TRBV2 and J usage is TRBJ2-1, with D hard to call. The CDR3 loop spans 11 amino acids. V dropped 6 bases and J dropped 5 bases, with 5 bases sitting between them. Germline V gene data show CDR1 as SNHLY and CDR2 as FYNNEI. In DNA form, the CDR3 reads TGTGCCAGCAGGGAGAACAATGAGCAGTTCTTC. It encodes CASRENNEQFF. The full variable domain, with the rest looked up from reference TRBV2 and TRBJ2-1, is EPEVTQTPSHQVTQMGQEVILRCVPISNHLYFYWYRQILGQKVEFLVSFYNNEISEKSEIFDDQFSVERPDGSNFTLKIRSTKLEDSAMYFCASRENNEQFFGPGTRLTVL.

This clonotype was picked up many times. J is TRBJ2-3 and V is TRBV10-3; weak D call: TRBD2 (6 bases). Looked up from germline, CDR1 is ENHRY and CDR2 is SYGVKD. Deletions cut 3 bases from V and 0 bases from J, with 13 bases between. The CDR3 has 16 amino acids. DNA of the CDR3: TGTGCCATCAGTGAAGGCGGGATAGGGAGCACAGATACGCAGTATTTT. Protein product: CAISEGGIGSTDTQYF.